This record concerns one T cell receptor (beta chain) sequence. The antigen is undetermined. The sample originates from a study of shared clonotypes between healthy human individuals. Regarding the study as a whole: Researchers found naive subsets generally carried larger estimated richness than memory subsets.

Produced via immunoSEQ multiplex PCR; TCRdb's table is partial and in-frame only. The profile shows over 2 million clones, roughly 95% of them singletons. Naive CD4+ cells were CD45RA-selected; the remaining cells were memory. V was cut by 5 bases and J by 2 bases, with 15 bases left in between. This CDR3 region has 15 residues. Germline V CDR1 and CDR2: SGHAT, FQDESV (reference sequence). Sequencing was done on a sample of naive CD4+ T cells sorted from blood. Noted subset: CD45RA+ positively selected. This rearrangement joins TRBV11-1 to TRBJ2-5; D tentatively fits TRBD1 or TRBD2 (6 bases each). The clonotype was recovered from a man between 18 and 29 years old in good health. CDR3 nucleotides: TGTGCCAGCAGCCCCCAAGTAGGGGGGCAAGAGACCCAGTACTTC. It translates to CASSPQVGGQETQYF.